A single sample is the source of the 14 T cell receptor beta chains below, sequenced in a study of T-cell memory formation after mild COVID-19. TCRdb re-called the 5' RACE reads through MiXCR, storing one row per CDR3 protein. The table shows about 57,000 distinct CDR3 sequences, with 12% occurring only once. Sequencing was performed on PBMCs or a T cell subset sorted from them (not recorded which). The source is a man aged 18 to 29 who had mild COVID-19 (a few samples of this study predate the infection). Cell type and time point are not known.

This clonotype has a handful of counts. V usage is TRBV15 and J usage is TRBJ2-3; D may correspond to TRBD1 or TRBD2 (6 bases each). The length of the CDR3 is 17 residues. With 4 bases removed from V and 4 bases from J, the gap between germline ends came to 21 bases. From germline, CDR1 is LNHNV and CDR2 YYDKDF (reference sequence). The CDR3 loop is CATSMSPPGAGADTQYF. The CDR3 DNA sequence: TGTGCCACCAGCATGTCCCCCCCGGGGGCCGGGGCAGATACGCAGTATTTT.

About this clonotype itself: One end of the junction varies from germline; a read error may be responsible. The genes are TRBV5-1 and TRBJ1-1, with TRBD1 identical over 7 bases. The CDR3 sequence is 14 residues long. Germline CDR1 SGHRS, CDR2 YFSETQ. The CDR3 protein is CASILGTEGGEAFF. The CDR3 nucleotides read TGCGCCAGCATCTTGGGGACAGAGGGGGGTGAAGCTTTCTTT.

This clonotype appeared many times. The V and J genes are TRBV10-3 and TRBJ1-1, with a weak D call TRBD1 (6 bases). The CDR3 sequence is 14 residues long. Looked up from germline, CDR1 is ENHRY and CDR2 is SYGVKD. The V end lost 7 bases, the J end lost 4 bases, and 16 bases lay between the germline ends. CDR3 coding DNA: TGTGCCATCACCGAGGGGGGGCTTAGCACTGAAGCTTTCTTT. This codes for CAITEGGLSTEAFF.

The chain recombines TRBV4-1 with TRBJ1-2; 10 bases are a match to TRBD1. V dropped 5 bases and J dropped 12; count of bases not matched to a gene: 6. Germline CDR1 and CDR2: MGHRA and YSYEKL. The CDR3 extends over 12 amino acids. CDR3 residues: CASSGGTGDNTF. In nucleotides, the CDR3 is TGCGCCAGCAGCGGAGGGACAGGGGACAACACCTTC.

The chain uses TRBV7-6 and TRBJ1-1, with 7 nucleotides matching TRBD1. The length of the CDR3 is 13 residues. Looked up from germline, CDR1 is SGHVS and CDR2 is FNYEAQ. V shed 6 bases and J 3 bases; nucleotides not matched to a gene: 4. CDR3 bases: TGTGCCAGCAGAAAAACAGGGGACACTGAAGCTTTCTTT. It codes for CASRKTGDTEAFF.

This chain connects TRBV29-1 to TRBJ2-5, with D possibly called TRBD1 or TRBD2 (6 bases each). CDR3 length: 14 residues. The V gene lost 1 base and the J gene lost 5 bases, with 14 bases spanning the gap. CDR1 is SQVTM and CDR2 is ANQGSEA in the germline V gene. The CDR3 nucleotides read TGCAGCGTTGAAGGGTTAGGGGGGCTGGAGACCCAGTACTTC. It translates to CSVEGLGGLETQYF.

This clonotype was counted between two and nine times. The chain links TRBV7-9 to TRBJ1-5; unclear D gene. Germline-derived CDR1 and CDR2 are SEHNR and FQNEAQ (reference sequence). V lost 4 bases to trimming and J lost 0 bases, with 7 bases between them. This CDR3 comprises 14 residues. CDR3 bases: TGTGCCAGCAGCTCGGGGATTAGCAATCAGCCCCAGCATTTT. It encodes CASSSGISNQPQHF.

Many counts were recorded for this clonotype. This chain joins TRBV5-6 and TRBJ2-7; no clear D. V shed 0 bases and J shed 7 bases, with 14 bases lying between them. In germline, CDR1 is SGHDT, CDR2 YYEEEE. This CDR3 spans 14 amino acids. CDR3 in amino acids: CASSLARMASEQYF. CDR3 DNA sequence: TGTGCCAGCAGCTTGGCCAGGATGGCCTCGGAGCAGTACTTC.

The rearrangement links TRBV3-1 to TRBJ1-1; D gene uncertain. V gave up 6 bases and J gave up 8 bases, with 10 bases separating them. The CDR3 is 11 amino acids. CDR1 is LGHDT and CDR2 is YNNKEL in the germline V gene (reference sequence). This CDR3 is CASRDEGEAFF. CDR3 sequence (DNA): TGTGCCAGCAGGGATGAAGGGGAAGCTTTCTTT.

CDR3 amino acids: CASSHQPYEQYF. The DNA of the CDR3 is TGTGCCAGCAGTCACCAACCTTACGAGCAGTACTTC. J is TRBJ2-7 and V is TRBV7-2; D is uncertain. The germline gives CDR1 SGHTA, CDR2 FQGNSA. V dropped 6 bases and J dropped 4 bases, with 10 bases sitting between them. This CDR3 contains 12 residues.

This clonotype was seen repeatedly, ten times or more. The DNA for the CDR3 is TGCGCCAGCAGCCAGGGTCCGAGGGGGTCCGGGGAGCTGTTTTTT. Protein: CASSQGPRGSGELFF. The chain couples TRBV4-1 to TRBJ2-2, with D perhaps TRBD1 (6 bases). CDR3 length equals 15 residues. The V gene lost 3 bases and the J gene lost 6 bases, with 14 bases spanning the gap. Germline values: CDR1 MGHRA, CDR2 YSYEKL.

This clonotype was found many times. This chain uses TRBV15 with TRBJ2-5, with D perhaps matching TRBD1 or TRBD2 (7 bases each). The CDR3 is 15 amino acids. Germline V CDR1 and CDR2: LNHNV, YYDKDF (reference sequence). V shed 3 bases and J shed 0 bases, with 11 bases lying between them. CDR3 amino acids: CATSRGGTDQETQYF. CDR3 sequence (DNA): TGTGCCACCAGCAGGGGAGGGACAGACCAAGAGACCCAGTACTTC.

This clonotype was detected a few times. The chain links TRBV6-5 to TRBJ2-1, with D possibly being TRBD2 (5 bases). CDR3 length: 12 residues. Trimming pared 5 bases from V and 12 bases from J, leaving 14 bases between. Germline loops: CDR1 MNHEY, CDR2 SVGAGI. The CDR3 here is CASSSTRGTQFF. CDR3 coding DNA: TGTGCCAGCAGTAGCACACGGGGTACGCAGTTCTTC.

This clonotype was recorded a few times. The rearrangement uses TRBV20-1 and TRBJ2-3; 10 nucleotides line up with TRBD2. V gave up 5 bases and J gave up 2 bases; unmatched junction bases: 4. The CDR3 totals 14 residues. In germline, CDR1 is DFQATT, CDR2 SNEGSKA (reference sequence). The CDR3 spells CSARLAGPTDTQYF. DNA of the CDR3: TGCAGTGCTCGACTAGCGGGCCCCACAGATACGCAGTATTTT.